This T cell receptor beta chain is from a study of blood T cells in healthy people across ages. Findings and caveats of the study: It was the long-lived donors that had more naive CD4+ cells and higher diversity than aged donors.

The CDR3 consists of 14 residues. In germline, CDR1 is SGHKS, CDR2 YYEKEE (reference sequence). A sample-barcoded 5' primer and a J-beta primer mix were used in a second PCR of about 6 to 12 cycles. In TCRdb, the 5' RACE reads were re-called with MiXCR into one record per CDR3 protein. The sample shows fewer than 800,000 distinct CDR3 sequences, under 25% of them seen only once. This clonotype has more than one count but fewer than ten. Its antigen is still unknown. The sample comprised blood. This chain uses TRBV5-5 with TRBJ2-5; TRBD2 matches at 10 bases. The tail of the sequence fits TRBJ2-7 better, so the J call may be wrong. This clonotype originated in a man between 65 and 85 years old in good health. For the CDR3, the DNA is TGTGCCAGCAGCTCTAGCGGGGGCTCCTACGAGCAGTACTTC. It specifies CASSSSGGSYEQYF.